The 19 T cell receptor beta chains presented below share a single source sample, sequenced in a study of blood T cell repertoires in COVID-19. TCRdb's table, derived via immunoSEQ multiplex PCR, lists solely in-frame clones and lacks some. The table lists 70,000 to 95,000 clones, 82% of them singletons, with 20% to 25% in the top ten. Sample: peripheral blood. The receptors were sampled from a human donor in a cohort sampled during active COVID-19.

In its sample, this clone was seen a few times. The chain is built from TRBV6-5 and TRBJ2-2, with a weak D call TRBD2 (7 bases). Trimming pared 10 bases from V and 6 bases from J, leaving 18 bases between. This CDR3 comprises 14 residues. Germline V lookup: CDR1 MNHEY, CDR2 SVGAGI. This CDR3 reads CATRVGGGPGELFF. In DNA, the CDR3 is TGTGCCACCAGAGTTGGGGGGGGGCCCGGGGAGCTGTTTTTT.

This CDR3 is CASSPRASGGHTDTQYF. DNA for the CDR3: TGTGCCAGCTCACCACGGGCTAGCGGGGGCCACACAGATACGCAGTATTTT. This chain connects TRBV18 to TRBJ2-3; 10 nucleotides agree with TRBD2. The CDR3 is 17 amino acids. Germline values: CDR1 KGHSH, CDR2 LQKENI. Losses at the gene ends were 1 base for V and 2 bases for J; bases not matched to a gene: 6.

The chain has TRBV29-1 and TRBJ1-1, with D possibly TRBD1 on 5 matching bases. Trimming removed 4 bases at V and 1 base at J, with 13 bases between. CDR1 SQVTM and CDR2 ANQGSEA come from the germline V gene. The CDR3 is 14 residues long. CDR3 sequence reads: CSVGDLQANTEAFF. CDR3 sequence (DNA): TGCAGCGTTGGAGACTTACAGGCGAACACTGAAGCTTTCTTT.

The rearrangement joins TRBV18 to TRBJ2-5, with 7 bases identical to TRBD2. The trim removed 3 bases at V and 7 bases at J, leaving 11 bases unmatched. Germline lookup yields CDR1 KGHSH and CDR2 LQKENI. The CDR3 contains 15 residues. The CDR3 here is CASSPPTGTTVTQYF. CDR3 nucleotides: TGTGCCAGCTCACCTCCGACCGGGACTACTGTGACCCAGTACTTC.

J is TRBJ1-1 and V is TRBV5-6; maybe TRBD1 (5 bases). V lost 0 bases and J lost 4, with 10 bases in between. This CDR3 has 14 amino acids. Germline V CDR1 and CDR2: SGHDT, YYEEEE. The CDR3, as DNA: TGTGCCAGCAGCTTGGGGGGCAGGACCACTGAAGCTTTCTTT. As protein: CASSLGGRTTEAFF.

The chain uses TRBV24-1 and TRBJ1-4, with 9 bases matching TRBD1. This CDR3 region has 14 residues. Looked up from germline, CDR1 is KGHDR and CDR2 is SFDVKD. Unmatched junction bases numbered 4, after V lost 7 bases and J lost 5 bases. The CDR3 region has the DNA TGTGCCACCAGCCCCGGGACAGGGAATGAAAAACTGTTTTTT. Translated: CATSPGTGNEKLFF.

The CDR3 reads CSASGGTGLASGELFF. DNA for the CDR3: TGCAGTGCTAGTGGCGGGACAGGTCTTGCTTCCGGGGAGCTGTTTTTT. The chain is built from TRBV20-1 and TRBJ2-2; 8 positions match TRBD1. Germline V gene data show CDR1 as DFQATT and CDR2 as SNEGSKA (reference sequence). The CDR3 extends over 16 amino acids. V trimming: 3 bases; J trimming: 6 bases; junction bases outside the gene matches: 12.

There are a few counts of this clone. The V and J genes are TRBV18 and TRBJ2-7, with D perhaps matching TRBD1 (5 bases). Trimming removed 2 bases from V and 0 bases from J, with 8 bases in between. From germline, CDR1 is KGHSH and CDR2 LQKENI. There are 14 residues in the CDR3. The CDR3 region has the DNA TGTGCCAGCTCACCAGACAGAAACTCCTACGAGCAGTACTTC. It encodes CASSPDRNSYEQYF.

In this sample, this clone turned up a few times. The rearrangement joins TRBV7-9 to TRBJ1-4; 9 bases align to TRBD1. The CDR3 contains 15 residues. The germline CDR1 and CDR2 sequences are SEHNR and FQNEAQ (reference sequence). V shed 5 bases and J 5 bases; nucleotides not matched to a gene: 6. The CDR3 coding sequence is TGTGCCAGCAGCATAGGGACAGGGCGAAATGAAAAACTGTTTTTT. Translation: CASSIGTGRNEKLFF.

This chain connects TRBV12-3 or TRBV12-4 to TRBJ2-1; tentative D call: TRBD1 (6 bases). The CDR3 runs 13 residues. V was cut by 1 base and J by 8 bases, with 9 bases left in between. The CDR3 sequence is CASSLDAGDEQFF. In DNA, the CDR3 is TGTGCCAGCAGTTTAGATGCAGGGGATGAGCAGTTCTTC.

The V and J genes are TRBV4-2 and TRBJ2-5, with TRBD1 matching over 7 bases. Unmatched junction bases numbered 14, after V lost 5 bases and J lost 5 bases. From germline, CDR1 is LGHNA and CDR2 YNFKEQ. This CDR3 has 16 amino acids. The chain's CDR3 is CASSTPQRGRMETQYF. CDR3 DNA: TGTGCCAGCAGCACCCCCCAAAGGGGGCGTATGGAGACCCAGTACTTC.

The chain uses TRBV6-6 and TRBJ2-7, with 7 bases aligning to TRBD1. Germline V lookup: CDR1 MNHNY, CDR2 SVGAGI (reference sequence). The CDR3 is 11 amino acids. J gave up 3 bases and V 9 bases, and 2 bases lay outside the gene matches. The DNA for the CDR3 is TGTGCCAGTGCAGGGGGCTACGAGCAGTACTTC. It encodes CASAGGYEQYF.

The chain is built from TRBV7-2 and TRBJ1-2; D may be TRBD1 (6 bases). CDR3 size: 14 residues. Between the trimmed V and J ends, which lost 1 base and 8 bases, there was a span of 14 bases. CDR1 SGHTA and CDR2 FQGNSA come from the germline V gene. This chain's CDR3 is CASSLDGQSGGYTF. The CDR3 coding sequence is TGTGCCAGCAGCTTAGACGGACAGAGTGGCGGCTACACCTTC.

This chain links TRBV28 with TRBJ1-3; no definite D call. CDR1 MDHEN and CDR2 SYDVKM come from the germline V gene. The CDR3 contains 15 residues. V was trimmed by 1 base and J by 1 base, leaving 8 bases between them. The CDR3: CASSLSGISGNTIYF. CDR3 bases: TGTGCCAGCAGTTTATCGGGGATATCTGGAAACACCATATATTTT. Supplemented by reference TRBV28 and TRBJ1-3, the full variable domain reads DVKVTQSSRYLVKRTGEKVFLECVQDMDHENMFWYRQDPGLGLRLIYFSYDVKMKEKGDIPEGYSVSREKKERFSLILESASTNQTSMYLCASSLSGISGNTIYFGEGSWLTVV.

The V call is TRBV30, the J call TRBJ1-5; TRBD1 agrees at 7 bases. The germline V gene has CDR1 GTSNPN and CDR2 SVGIG (reference sequence). The CDR3 has 15 amino acids. J was trimmed by 5 bases and V by 3 bases; bases with no gene match: 10. The CDR3 sequence is CAWRPSDRRDQPQHF. Written as DNA, the CDR3 is TGTGCCTGGAGGCCTTCGGACAGGAGGGATCAGCCCCAGCATTTT.

V is TRBV18 and J is TRBJ2-5; 7 nucleotides agree with TRBD1. Germline V CDR1 and CDR2: KGHSH, LQKENI. The CDR3 length is 15 residues. The V gene end was trimmed by 6 bases and the J gene end by 6 bases; junction bases not matched to a gene: 13. CDR3: CASSLDRVAAKTQYF. Here the CDR3 DNA reads TGTGCCAGCTCGCTCGACAGGGTGGCGGCGAAGACCCAGTACTTC.

The V call is TRBV12-3 or TRBV12-4, the J call TRBJ2-3; a weak D match, TRBD2 (6 bases). The CDR3 totals 13 residues. Trimming removed 7 bases at V and 4 bases at J, with 12 bases between. DNA of the CDR3: TGTGCCAGCATGGAGACTAGATCAGATACGCAGTATTTT. Translated: CASMETRSDTQYF.

In regard to this clone: This sample includes further DNA sequences coding for the same CDR3. The J gene is TRBJ2-3, the V gene TRBV9; D might be TRBD1 (5 bases). The CDR3 extends over 15 amino acids. CDR1 SGDLS and CDR2 YYNGEE come from the germline V gene. V lost 2 bases and J 1 base, leaving 11 bases between the germline ends. CDR3 amino acids: CASSVGQGGTDTQYF. In nucleotides, the CDR3 is TGTGCCAGCAGCGTTGGTCAGGGCGGCACAGATACGCAGTATTTT.

CDR3 protein: CASSLEHTGGTIYF. CDR3 sequence (DNA): TGTGCCAGCAGCTTAGAGCACACGGGGGGGACCATATATTTT. This sequence joins TRBV11-2 and TRBJ1-3; D might be TRBD1 (5 bases). The CDR3 contains 14 residues. Per the germline V gene, CDR1 is SGHAT and CDR2 is FQNNGV. The V and J ends lost 0 bases and 10 bases respectively, with 13 bases between them.